This T cell receptor (beta chain) was obtained from a study of T cells after yellow fever vaccination. TCRdb analysed the 5' RACE reads with MiXCR anew, one entry per CDR3 protein. The table records roughly 120,000 distinct CDR3 sequences, roughly 8.9% of them present only once. The CDR3 has 14 residues. V shed 8 bases and J 0 bases; nucleotides not matched to a gene: 5. Germline CDR1 SNHLY, CDR2 FYNNEI. This clonotype was recorded at least ten times. V gene TRBV2 combines with J gene TRBJ2-7; 9 bases map to TRBD1. This sequence was found in a young man who received the YFV17D yellow fever vaccine. This specimen consisted of CD8+ T cells sorted from PBMCs, obtained 45 days after the yellow fever booster vaccination. The CDR3 bases are TGTGCCAGCGGACAGGGGTCGAGCTCCTACGAGCAGTACTTC. It is translated as CASGQGSSSYEQYF.